A single sample is the source of the 29 T cell receptor beta chains below, sequenced in a study of T cell repertoires in aging, cancer and after chemotherapy. TRB rearrangements spanning V, D and J were amplified using mixed TRB-A/B primers. TCRdb reprocessed the multiplex PCR reads via MiXCR and lists one record per CDR3 protein. The sample lists about 1,300 distinct CDR3 sequences, around 28% occurring once. Amplification of TCR beta used genomic DNA extracted from peripheral blood. Material: blood. The receptors originated from a human donor with a solid tumor.

The chain joins TRBV14 to TRBJ1-6; no clear D. The length of the CDR3 is 17 residues. The germline CDR1 and CDR2 sequences are SGHDN and FVKESK. Deletions cut 4 bases from V and 0 bases from J, with 13 bases between. CDR3 loop: CASSPVHSSSYNSPLHF. The CDR3, as DNA: TGTGCCAGCAGCCCCGTACACAGCAGCTCCTATAATTCACCCCTCCACTTT.

The genes are TRBV7-9 and TRBJ1-3; no reliable D call. Germline CDR1 and CDR2: SEHNR and FQNEAQ (reference sequence). Trimming removed 4 bases at V and 7 bases at J, with 8 bases between. The length of the CDR3 is 12 residues. The CDR3 loop is CASSSGHNTIYF. The CDR3 DNA sequence: TGTGCCAGCAGCTCGGGCCACAACACCATATATTTT.

This clonotype was found a few times. The CDR3 DNA sequence: TGCAGCCGTGGCGGATTCACCCCCTACGAGCAGTACTTC. Its translation is CSRGGFTPYEQYF. The chain carries TRBV20-1 and TRBJ2-7; D remains unclear. CDR3 length: 13 amino acids. Germline V CDR1 and CDR2: DFQATT, SNEGSKA (reference sequence).

The rearrangement joins TRBV10-3 to TRBJ2-7, with D possibly matching TRBD1 (6 bases). V lost 2 bases, J lost 6 bases, and 8 bases lay in between. The CDR3 runs 12 residues. CDR1 is ENHRY, CDR2 SYGVKD, per germline. DNA for the CDR3: TGTGCCATCAGTGAGAAGGGGGTCGAGCAGTACTTC. Translated, it gives CAISEKGVEQYF.

This clonotype is labeled medium-sized. This rearrangement joins TRBV5-6 to TRBJ2-7; TRBD2 matches 10 bases. CDR1 and CDR2 (germline): SGHDT, YYEEEE. The CDR3 runs to 14 residues. V gave up 3 bases and J gave up 3 bases; unmatched junction bases: 3. CDR3 protein: CASSSGLADYEQYF. The CDR3 nucleotides are TGTGCCAGCAGCTCAGGACTAGCGGACTACGAGCAGTACTTC.

The rearrangement links TRBV6-5 to TRBJ1-2, with D maybe TRBD1 (5 bases). This CDR3 spans 13 amino acids. Trimming took 6 bases from V and 3 from J, leaving 11 bases between them. Germline values: CDR1 MNHEY, CDR2 SVGAGI. The CDR3 DNA reads TGTGCCAGCAGACGCGGACAAGACTATGGCTACACCTTC. This sequence encodes CASRRGQDYGYTF.

The chain employs TRBV19 and TRBJ1-2, with 8 positions matching TRBD1. CDR3 length: 14 amino acids. CDR1 is LNHDA and CDR2 is SQIVND in the germline V gene (reference sequence). With 5 bases clipped from V and 5 bases from J, the junction kept 7 bases outside the gene matches. In DNA, the CDR3 is TGTGCCAGTAGTCAGCAGGGGGCTCGTTATGGCTACACCTTC. Its protein is CASSQQGARYGYTF.

For this clonotype: A junction end diverges from the germline sequence, so it may reflect a read error. The chain uses TRBV5-4 and TRBJ2-7; D is possibly TRBD2 (7 bases). CDR1 SGHNT and CDR2 YYREEE come from the germline V gene (reference sequence). The CDR3 runs to 14 residues. CDR3 amino acids: CASSFQGQGGLSSF. The CDR3 bases are TGTGCCAGCAGCTTCCAGGGACAAGGGGGACTATCTTCCTTC.

The chain is built from TRBV6-5 and TRBJ1-1; 8 bases fit TRBD1. The CDR3 loop spans 21 amino acids. V was clipped by 2 bases and J by 1 base; unmatched bases: 21. Per the germline V gene, CDR1 is MNHEY and CDR2 is SVGAGI. The CDR3 here is CASSYKVGTGSWKKRNTEAFF. The CDR3 DNA is TGTGCCAGCAGTTACAAGGTGGGGACAGGAAGTTGGAAGAAGAGGAACACTGAAGCTTTCTTT.

This clonotype is classed as hyperexpanded. This chain links TRBV29-1 with TRBJ2-5; D might be TRBD1 (5 bases). The CDR3 has 15 residues. The germline V and J ends were trimmed by 0 bases and 4 bases, with 15 bases remaining between them. Germline values: CDR1 SQVTM, CDR2 ANQGSEA. In nucleotides, the CDR3 is TGCAGCGTTGAAGATGGGGTCGGCAGGGCAGAGACCCAGTACTTC. It translates to CSVEDGVGRAETQYF. The full variable domain, in which reference TRBV29-1 and TRBJ2-5 provide the parts outside the CDR3, is SAVISQKPSRDICQRGTSLTIQCQVDSQVTMMFWYRQQPGQSLTLIATANQGSEATYESGFVIDKFPISRPNLTFSTLTVSNMSPEDSSIYLCSVEDGVGRAETQYFGPGTRLLVL.

There are a few counts of this clonotype. The chain uses TRBV19 and TRBJ1-5, with D maybe TRBD1 (5 bases). The CDR3 sequence is 13 residues long. Deletions cut 7 bases from V and 4 bases from J, with 11 bases between. Germline assignment: CDR1 LNHDA and CDR2 SQIVND (reference sequence). This CDR3 is CASMVGTNQPQHF. CDR3 sequence (DNA): TGTGCCAGTATGGTTGGGACGAATCAGCCCCAGCATTTT. The full variable domain, rest sourced from reference TRBV19 and TRBJ1-5, is DGGITQSPKYLFRKEGQNVTLSCEQNLNHDAMYWYRQDPGQGLRLIYYSQIVNDFQKGDIAEGYSVSREKKESFPLTVTSAQKNPTAFYLCASMVGTNQPQHFGDGTRLSIL.

The chain combines TRBV6-2 or TRBV6-3 with TRBJ2-3, with 11 bases identical to TRBD2. V trimming: 8 bases; J trimming: 4 bases; junction bases outside the gene matches: 5. CDR1 and CDR2 (germline): MNHEY, SVGEGT. The CDR3 covers 14 residues. CDR3 coding DNA: TGTGCCAGCCATAGCGGGGGGGCAGCAGATACGCAGTATTTT. Protein: CASHSGGAADTQYF.

By share, this clonotype ranks as medium-sized. The chain couples TRBV29-1 to TRBJ2-1; TRBD1 matches 8 bases. CDR3 length equals 12 residues. The ends lost 5 bases at V and 6 bases at J; junction bases unmatched: 3. CDR1 and CDR2 (germline): SQVTM, ANQGSEA. CDR3 bases: TGCAGCGTTATACAGGGGGTCAATGAGCAGTTCTTC. Encoded protein: CSVIQGVNEQFF.

V and J are TRBV19 and TRBJ1-5, with unresolved D. Germline assignment: CDR1 LNHDA and CDR2 SQIVND (reference sequence). There are 14 residues in the CDR3. Deletions cut 4 bases from V and 7 bases from J, with 14 bases between. In DNA form, the CDR3 reads TGTGCCAGTAGTAGCTTGGGAGGGTACCAGCCCCAGCATTTT. Translation: CASSSLGGYQPQHF.

This clonotype was observed a single time. This chain joins TRBV28 and TRBJ1-4; D is possibly TRBD1 (5 bases). The germline V and J ends were trimmed by 8 bases and 8 bases, with 21 bases remaining between them. This CDR3 has 15 residues. The germline gives CDR1 MDHEN, CDR2 SYDVKM. The CDR3 region is CASSTPPREGEKLFF. DNA for the CDR3: TGTGCCAGCTCAACCCCACCGCGGGAGGGGGAAAAACTGTTTTTT.

This clonotype was detected only a few times. V gene TRBV5-4 combines with J gene TRBJ1-1; 7 bases match TRBD1. The CDR3 has 16 residues. Germline-derived CDR1 and CDR2 are SGHNT and YYREEE (reference sequence). Unmatched junction bases numbered 5, after V lost 0 bases and J lost 0 bases. CDR3 sequence: CASSLEGARLNTEAFF. The CDR3 nucleotides are TGTGCCAGCAGCTTGGAGGGGGCCCGGTTGAACACTGAAGCTTTCTTT. Looking up the rest from reference TRBV5-4 and TRBJ1-1 gives the full variable domain: ETGVTQSPTHLIKTRGQQVTLRCSSQSGHNTVSWYQQALGQGPQFIFQYYREEENGRGNFPPRFSGLQFPNYSSELNVNALELDDSALYLCASSLEGARLNTEAFFGQGTRLTVV.

The chain combines TRBV11-2 with TRBJ2-7, with 8 bases matching TRBD1. Germline lookup yields CDR1 SGHAT and CDR2 FQNNGV. Germline trimming cut 4 bases from V and 2 bases from J; bases unmatched to any gene: 4. CDR3 size: 14 residues. CDR3 residues: CASSSQQGAYEQYF. DNA for the CDR3: TGTGCCAGCAGCTCGCAACAGGGGGCCTACGAGCAGTACTTC.

The rearrangement joins TRBV7-2 to TRBJ2-7; possibly TRBD1 or TRBD2 for D (6 bases each). Germline V gene sequence: CDR1 SGHTA, CDR2 FQGNSA. The V and J ends lost 1 base and 5 bases respectively, with 9 bases between them. The CDR3 has 13 residues. CDR3 residues: CASSLDRGDEQYF. CDR3 in DNA: TGTGCCAGCAGCTTAGATAGGGGGGACGAGCAGTACTTC.

The chain employs TRBV5-5 and TRBJ1-6; perhaps TRBD1 as D (6 bases). Germline values: CDR1 SGHKS, CDR2 YYEKEE (reference sequence). The CDR3 runs to 13 residues. Deletions cut 1 base from V and 8 bases from J, with 7 bases between. CDR3 in amino acids: CASSLNRDSPLHF. CDR3 nucleotide sequence: TGTGCCAGCAGCTTGAACAGGGATTCACCCCTCCACTTT. Drawing the rest from reference TRBV5-5 and TRBJ1-6, the complete variable domain is DAGVTQSPTHLIKTRGQQVTLRCSPISGHKSVSWYQQVLGQGPQFIFQYYEKEERGRGNFPDRFSARQFPNYSSELNVNALLLGDSALYLCASSLNRDSPLHFGNGTRLTVT.

There are a few counts of this clonotype. The chain links TRBV5-4 to TRBJ1-5; 7 positions agree with TRBD1. This CDR3 is 15 amino acids long. V was clipped by 5 bases and J by 7 bases; unmatched bases: 12. The germline CDR1 and CDR2 sequences are SGHNT and YYREEE (reference sequence). The CDR3 bases are TGTGCCAGCAGTCTTGGGACAGACCCCCGGCAGCCCCAGCATTTT. It is translated as CASSLGTDPRQPQHF.

This clonotype was picked up a small number of times. The V call is TRBV5-4, the J call TRBJ2-5, with TRBD1 as a possible D gene (5 bases). Germline CDR1 is SGHNT and CDR2 is YYREEE (reference sequence). This CDR3 region has 13 residues. With 4 bases removed from V and 1 base from J, the gap between germline ends came to 8 bases. CDR3 coding DNA: TGTGCCAGCAGCAGTCAGGGCCAAGAGACCCAGTACTTC. Protein: CASSSQGQETQYF.

The V and J genes are TRBV28 and TRBJ2-4; no reliable D call. Germline V lookup: CDR1 MDHEN, CDR2 SYDVKM. The CDR3 consists of 13 residues. Trimming removed 6 bases from V and 4 bases from J, with 10 bases in between. This CDR3 reads CASSHDTKNIQYF. The CDR3 nucleotides read TGTGCCAGCAGCCATGACACGAAAAACATTCAGTACTTC.

This clonotype showed up just a few times. This chain joins TRBV5-1 and TRBJ2-3; D remains unclear. V was trimmed by 0 bases and J by 3 bases, leaving 5 bases between them. Germline V gives CDR1 SGHRS, CDR2 YFSETQ. The CDR3 is made up of 13 amino acids. The CDR3: CASSLAQTDTQYF. The CDR3 nucleotides read TGCGCCAGCAGCTTGGCCCAGACAGATACGCAGTATTTT.

On this clonotype: A junction end diverges from the germline sequence, so it may reflect a read error. The genes are TRBV19 and TRBJ2-1; 9 bases align to TRBD2. CDR1 and CDR2 from the germline V gene are LNHDA and SQIVND (reference sequence). The CDR3 spans 15 residues. CDR3 residues: CASSSLAGAYNKQFF. CDR3 DNA: TGTGCCAGTAGTAGTTTAGCGGGGGCTTACAATAAGCAGTTCTTC.

Only a few counts were recorded for this clonotype. The chain has TRBV11-2 and TRBJ2-7; D is unclear. Trimming cost V 5 bases and J 7 bases, with 18 bases left between them. Germline V lookup: CDR1 SGHAT, CDR2 FQNNGV. The CDR3 sequence is 14 residues long. The CDR3 loop reads CASSKAGPSQEQYF. Here the CDR3 DNA reads TGTGCCAGCAGCAAAGCCGGACCTTCTCAGGAGCAGTACTTC.

Judged by abundance, this clonotype is medium-sized. This chain uses TRBV5-5 with TRBJ1-5; unclear D gene. The CDR3 has 13 residues. The V end was cut by 0 bases, the J end by 6 bases, with 7 bases between. Germline V CDR1 and CDR2: SGHKS, YYEKEE (reference sequence). Here the CDR3 reads CASSLAYPQPQHF. CDR3 sequence (DNA): TGTGCCAGCAGCTTGGCCTACCCTCAGCCCCAGCATTTT.

This clonotype was recorded only once. V usage is TRBV19 and J usage is TRBJ1-5, with D uncertain. Germline CDR1 is LNHDA and CDR2 is SQIVND (reference sequence). The length of the CDR3 is 13 residues. V lost 7 bases and J lost 4, with 11 bases in between. CDR3 sequence: CASMVVTNQPQHF. DNA for the CDR3: TGTGCCAGTATGGTTGTGACGAATCAGCCCCAGCATTTT. The full variable domain, completed using reference TRBV19 and TRBJ1-5, is DGGITQSPKYLFRKEGQNVTLSCEQNLNHDAMYWYRQDPGQGLRLIYYSQIVNDFQKGDIAEGYSVSREKKESFPLTVTSAQKNPTAFYLCASMVVTNQPQHFGDGTRLSIL.

This clonotype was detected only a few times. The V and J genes are TRBV5-6 and TRBJ2-5, with a weak D call TRBD1 (5 bases). There are 16 residues in the CDR3. Trimming left V 6 bases short and J 2 bases short, with 20 bases between. CDR1 and CDR2 from the germline V gene are SGHDT and YYEEEE. DNA for the CDR3: TGTGCCAGCACCTTCTCTCCGACAGCCCTACAAGAGACCCAGTACTTC. It yields the protein CASTFSPTALQETQYF.

There are a few counts of this clonotype. V is TRBV29-1 and J is TRBJ1-1; no clear D. CDR1 is SQVTM and CDR2 is ANQGSEA in the germline V gene. Trimming removed 5 bases from V and 6 bases from J, with 25 bases in between. The CDR3 totals 16 residues. CDR3 DNA: TGCAGCGTTAAACAAGCCCCAAGAACGATCCCCTCTGAAGCTTTCTTT. Protein product: CSVKQAPRTIPSEAFF.